Each of the 15 T cell receptor beta chains below was sequenced from the same sample in a study of T cells in tumors after PD-1 blockade. Here immunoSEQ multiplex PCR was the method, and the copy in TCRdb shows in-frame clones only, minus some. This sample has about 33,000 clones, with around 80% found just once. Sequenced here: PBMCs, sampled before anti-PD-1 treatment. The origin of the receptors is a human donor with basal cell carcinoma.

The rearrangement uses TRBV6-2 or TRBV6-3 and TRBJ2-7; D unclear. V dropped 5 bases and J dropped 2 bases, with 16 bases sitting between them. This CDR3 comprises 15 residues. Looked up from germline, CDR1 is MNHEY and CDR2 is SVGEGT. The CDR3 DNA follows: TGTGCCAGCAGTAAGCCCCCGGTAGTCGCCTACGAGCAGTACTTC. Residues: CASSKPPVVAYEQYF.

This clone came up many times. This rearrangement joins TRBV28 to TRBJ2-1; perhaps D is TRBD1 or TRBD2 (5 bases each). Germline V gene sequence: CDR1 MDHEN, CDR2 SYDVKM. Trimming took off 7 bases at V and 4 bases at J, with 14 bases between the two ends. This CDR3 has 14 residues. CDR3 DNA: TGTGCCAGCACAAGCGGCAGGGATTACAATGAGCAGTTCTTC. This translates into CASTSGRDYNEQFF.

The chain is built from TRBV11-3 and TRBJ1-4; weak D call: TRBD1 (5 bases). V lost 5 bases and J 5 bases, leaving 9 bases between the germline ends. Germline V gives CDR1 SGHNT, CDR2 YENEEA. CDR3 length: 13 residues. CDR3 sequence (DNA): TGTGCCAGCAGCACAAGACAGAATGAAAAACTGTTTTTT. This encodes CASSTRQNEKLFF.

This clone was detected only once. The chain uses TRBV5-5 and TRBJ1-1; the D gene is possibly TRBD1 (6 bases). Germline CDR1 is SGHKS and CDR2 is YYEKEE (reference sequence). Trimming pared 4 bases from V and 1 base from J, leaving 11 bases between. The CDR3 length is 14 residues. CDR3 nucleotides: TGTGCCAGCAGCACGGGGGCGGCGAACACTGAAGCTTTCTTT. Its translation is CASSTGAANTEAFF.

The gene calls are TRBV12-3 or TRBV12-4 and TRBJ1-2; weak D call: TRBD1 (6 bases). Trimming shortened V by 5 bases and J by 7 bases, and 14 bases separated the two germline ends. The CDR3 contains 13 residues. Here the CDR3 DNA reads TGTGCCAGCAGTCGAGTACAGGGCGGTGGCTACACCTTC. Its translation: CASSRVQGGGYTF.

This clone is classed as medium-sized. This chain joins TRBV3-1 (or the pseudogene TRBV3-2) and TRBJ1-5, with 8 positions matching TRBD1. Germline loops: CDR1 LGHDT, CDR2 YNNKEL (reference sequence). There are 16 residues in the CDR3. Losses at the gene ends were 2 bases for V and 4 bases for J; bases not matched to a gene: 7. CDR3 sequence: CASSQPGTGLNQPQHF. CDR3 nucleotide sequence: TGTGCCAGCAGCCAACCCGGGACAGGATTAAATCAGCCCCAGCATTTT.

The rearrangement links TRBV18 to TRBJ1-2, with 7 bases lining up with TRBD1. V lost 3 bases, J lost 3 bases, and 7 bases stayed unmatched. The CDR3 is made up of 15 amino acids. Germline V CDR1 and CDR2: KGHSH, LQKENI. The CDR3 DNA is TGTGCCAGCTCACCGAATTCCAGGGGGGACTATGGCTACACCTTC. As protein: CASSPNSRGDYGYTF.

This rearrangement joins TRBV4-3 to TRBJ2-7; 8 bases agree with TRBD2. V was clipped by 2 bases and J by 4 bases; unmatched bases: 7. The CDR3 extends over 15 amino acids. Germline V lookup: CDR1 LGHNA, CDR2 YSLEER. The CDR3 spells CASSQRAGGWYEQYF. The CDR3 DNA reads as TGCGCCAGCAGCCAACGGGCGGGGGGTTGGTACGAGCAGTACTTC.

Here the CDR3 reads CASSLSQGEHEKLFF. The CDR3 DNA is TGTGCCAGCAGTCTATCACAGGGGGAACATGAAAAACTGTTTTTT. The chain combines TRBV28 with TRBJ1-4, with 8 bases matching TRBD1. V shed 5 bases and J 6 bases; nucleotides not matched to a gene: 8. The CDR3 runs to 15 residues. Germline V gene sequence: CDR1 MDHEN, CDR2 SYDVKM.

For the CDR3, the DNA is TGTGCCACCAGTTTTCGAGCGGATAACCAAGAGACCCAGTACTTC. It encodes CATSFRADNQETQYF. The chain links TRBV24-1 to TRBJ2-5, with D perhaps TRBD2 (5 bases). The CDR3 is made up of 15 amino acids. V shed 6 bases and J shed 0 bases, with 13 bases lying between them. The germline gives CDR1 KGHDR, CDR2 SFDVKD.

V gene TRBV6-2 or TRBV6-3 combines with J gene TRBJ1-1, with D unresolved. CDR3 size: 11 residues. Per the germline V gene, CDR1 is MNHEY and CDR2 is SVGEGT. The germline V and J ends were trimmed by 8 bases and 5 bases, with 9 bases remaining between them. Written as DNA, the CDR3 is TGTGCCAGCGGCCGTGGAACTGAAGCTTTCTTT. Its translation: CASGRGTEAFF.

This chain connects TRBV7-8 to TRBJ1-5, with 9 bases matching TRBD1. Germline-derived CDR1 and CDR2 are SGHVS and FQNEAQ. J gave up 2 bases and V 4 bases, and 6 bases lay outside the gene matches. The CDR3 loop spans 16 amino acids. CDR3 DNA: TGTGCCAGCAGCTCACTACAGGGGGCTGGCAATCAGCCCCAGCATTTT. Translated, it gives CASSSLQGAGNQPQHF.

The chain couples TRBV27 to TRBJ2-7, with TRBD1 identical over 8 bases. The CDR3 spans 16 residues. Losses at the gene ends were 3 bases for V and 7 bases for J; bases not matched to a gene: 14. Looked up from germline, CDR1 is MNHEY and CDR2 is SMNVEV (reference sequence). CDR3 sequence: CASSFYRTGRLREQYF. CDR3 DNA: TGTGCCAGCAGTTTTTACCGGACAGGGAGGTTGAGGGAGCAGTACTTC.

This clone showed up just a few times. The chain joins TRBV24-1 to TRBJ2-1, with D uncertain. The CDR3 is 12 amino acids. Looked up from germline, CDR1 is KGHDR and CDR2 is SFDVKD. V gave up 4 bases and J gave up 9 bases, with 9 bases separating them. DNA of the CDR3: TGTGCCACCAGTGAGTCCCGCAGTGAGCAGTTCTTC. Translated: CATSESRSEQFF.

This chain links TRBV19 with TRBJ2-1; 8 bases agree with TRBD1. Per germline, CDR1 LNHDA and CDR2 SQIVND (reference sequence). This CDR3 is built from 17 residues. The V gene end was trimmed by 5 bases and the J gene end by 5 bases; junction bases not matched to a gene: 14. The chain's CDR3 is CASSLGARGPTHNEQFF. CDR3 DNA sequence: TGTGCCAGTAGTCTCGGGGCCAGGGGGCCGACACACAATGAGCAGTTCTTC.